These T cell receptor beta chains were read from a single sample in a study of OX40 agonist ivuxolimab in advanced cancers. Assay: immunoSEQ multiplex PCR; the TCRdb copy retains only in-frame clones and omits some. The sample contains 20,000 to 25,000 clones, approximately 86% of which appear only once. This specimen consisted of CD4+ or CD8+ T cells sorted from blood, obtained in a trial of the OX40 agonist ivuxolimab. Receptors were obtained from an adult with an advanced solid tumor such as melanoma, head and neck, liver or kidney cancer. The CDR3 runs from the conserved cysteine through the conserved F or W. The D gene is left open where the match is weak. Not all rows give a size; the values are once, few, many and, for expanded clones, a class.

>NA|NA|TRBJ1-2|13|TRBV11-2
CASSFTANYGYTF
TGTGCCAGCAGCTTCACGGCTAACTATGGCTACACCTTC
>NA|TRBD1|TRBJ2-7|15|TRBV6-5
CASSYSGGVGDEQYF
TGTGCCAGCAGTTACTCAGGGGGCGTGGGGGACGAGCAGTACTTC
>NA|TRBD1|TRBJ1-1|15|TRBV2
CASSWDRAGGSEAFF
TGTGCCAGCAGCTGGGACAGGGCAGGGGGGTCTGAAGCTTTCTTT
>NA|NA|TRBJ1-2|12|TRBV30
CAWSVRYYGYTF
TGTGCCTGGAGTGTAAGATACTATGGCTACACCTTC
>NA|NA|TRBJ1-2|14|TRBV9
CASTTGGGNTGYTF
TGTGCCAGCACCACTGGTGGGGGGAATACTGGCTACACCTTC
>NA|NA|TRBJ2-7|14|TRBV29-1
CSVELETVFHEQYF
TGCAGCGTTGAACTTGAAACAGTCTTTCACGAGCAGTACTTC
>NA|NA|TRBJ2-1|13|TRBV9
CASSVDGDNEQFF
TGTGCCAGCAGCGTAGACGGAGACAATGAGCAGTTCTTC
>NA|NA|TRBJ1-2|15|TRBV7-9
CASSLAAGSNYGYTF
TGTGCCAGCAGCTTAGCGGCCGGCAGTAACTATGGCTACACCTTC
>NA|NA|TRBJ1-6|15|TRBV27
CASSTLTESDSPLHF
TGTGCCAGCAGTACCCTCACAGAATCTGATTCACCCCTCCACTTT
>NA|TRBD1|TRBJ2-3|15|TRBV4-1
CASSLGQGAYNTQYF
TGCGCCAGCAGCCTCGGCCAGGGGGCTTATAATACGCAGTATTTT
>once|NA|TRBJ2-1|15|TRBV19
CASSYRASEFNEQFF
TGTGCCAGTAGTTACCGGGCCAGCGAATTCAATGAGCAGTTCTTC
>NA|NA|TRBJ1-2|13|TRBV6-1
CASTPLLSYGYTF
TGTGCCAGCACGCCTCTGCTCAGCTATGGCTACACCTTC
>NA|TRBD1|TRBJ2-7|15|TRBV27
CASSSTDRVVSEQYF
TGTGCCAGCAGTTCAACGGACAGGGTTGTTAGCGAGCAGTACTTC
>once|TRBD2|TRBJ2-1|15|TRBV7-3
CASSLLAGSYNEQFF
TGTGCCAGCAGCTTACTAGCGGGATCCTACAATGAGCAGTTCTTC
>NA|NA|TRBJ1-2|14|TRBV6-1
CASSEVGATYGYTF
TGTGCCAGCAGTGAAGTTGGAGCCACCTATGGCTACACCTTC
>NA|NA|TRBJ2-7|15|TRBV11-2
CASRFLGTSTYEQYF
TGTGCCAGCAGATTTCTCGGGACATCAACCTACGAGCAGTACTTC
>once|NA|TRBJ1-5|13|TRBV7-2
CASNAFSNQPQHF
TGTGCCAGCAACGCGTTTAGCAATCAGCCCCAGCATTTT
>NA|NA|TRBJ2-2|16|TRBV13
CASSTWDLSQTGELFF
TGTGCCAGCAGCACCTGGGACCTCTCGCAAACCGGGGAGCTGTTTTTT
>NA|TRBD1|TRBJ1-5|15|TRBV6-5
CASSPGTAATSPQHF
TGTGCCAGCAGTCCCGGGACAGCCGCTACGTCGCCCCAGCATTTT
>NA|NA|TRBJ1-1|12|TRBV10-2
CASRARATEAFF
TGCGCCAGCAGGGCCAGGGCCACTGAAGCTTTCTTT
>NA|NA|TRBJ1-4|14|TRBV27
CASSLGIYNEKLFF
TGTGCCAGCAGTTTAGGGATCTATAATGAAAAACTGTTTTTT
>NA|NA|TRBJ1-5|14|TRBV30
CAWSVQGSGQPQHF
TGTGCCTGGAGTGTACAGGGAAGTGGCCAGCCCCAGCATTTT
>NA|NA|TRBJ2-7|15|TRBV7-9
CASSLVGAGGYEQYF
TGTGCCAGCAGCTTAGTTGGGGCAGGAGGGTACGAGCAGTACTTC
>NA|NA|TRBJ2-2|14|TRBV6-4
CASMEGMNTGELFF
TGTGCCAGCATGGAGGGAATGAACACCGGGGAGCTGTTTTTT
>NA|NA|TRBJ2-7|12|TRBV6-1
CASSEGTLEQYF
TGTGCCAGCAGTGAAGGGACTCTCGAGCAGTACTTC
>NA|NA|TRBJ2-7|12|TRBV30
CAWGAGPYEQYF
TGTGCGTGGGGGGCGGGACCCTACGAGCAGTACTTC
>NA|NA|TRBJ1-4|15|TRBV15
CATSRGTATNEKLFF
TGTGCCACCAGCAGAGGGACAGCAACTAATGAAAAACTGTTTTTT
>few|TRBD2|TRBJ2-3|16|TRBV4-2
CASSQDLAGGPNTQYF
TGTGCCAGCAGCCAAGATTTAGCGGGAGGGCCGAATACGCAGTATTTT
>NA|NA|TRBJ1-2|14|TRBV7-9
CASSFPDLNYGYTF
TGTGCCAGCAGCTTCCCGGATCTTAACTATGGCTACACCTTC
>once|TRBD2|TRBJ2-3|18|TRBV5-6
CASSLPGLAVRGTDTQYF
TGTGCCAGCAGCTTACCGGGACTAGCAGTGAGGGGCACAGATACGCAGTATTTT
>NA|NA|TRBJ1-1|12|TRBV27
CASSGLNTEAFF
TGTGCCAGCAGCGGATTGAACACTGAAGCTTTCTTT
>NA|NA|TRBJ2-5|14|TRBV7-9
CASSLVQAQETQYF
TGTGCCAGCAGCTTAGTCCAGGCACAAGAGACCCAGTACTTC
>NA|TRBD1|TRBJ1-5|16|TRBV5-5
CASSLWDRASNQPQHF
TGTGCCAGCAGCTTATGGGACAGGGCTAGCAATCAGCCCCAGCATTTT
>NA|NA|TRBJ2-2|16|TRBV9
CASSATYGSGTGELFF
TGTGCCAGCAGCGCTACCTATGGTTCGGGCACCGGGGAGCTGTTTTTT
>NA|NA|TRBJ2-6|16|TRBV25-1
CASSPSGRSGANVLTF
TGTGCCAGCAGTCCTTCGGGGCGTTCTGGGGCCAACGTCCTGACTTTC